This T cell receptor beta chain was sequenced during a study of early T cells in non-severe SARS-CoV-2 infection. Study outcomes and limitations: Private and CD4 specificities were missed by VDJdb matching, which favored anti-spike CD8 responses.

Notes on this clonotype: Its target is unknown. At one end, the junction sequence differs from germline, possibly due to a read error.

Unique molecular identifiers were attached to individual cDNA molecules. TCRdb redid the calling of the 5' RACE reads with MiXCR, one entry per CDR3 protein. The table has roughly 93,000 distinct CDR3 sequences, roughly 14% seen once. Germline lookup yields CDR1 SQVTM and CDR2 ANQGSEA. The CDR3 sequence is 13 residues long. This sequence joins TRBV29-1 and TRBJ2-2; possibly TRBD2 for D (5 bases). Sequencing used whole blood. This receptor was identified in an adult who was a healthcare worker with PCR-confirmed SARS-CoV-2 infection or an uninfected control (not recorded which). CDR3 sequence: CSVRISNTGELIF. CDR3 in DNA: TGCAGCGTCCGGATTTCGAACACCGGGGAGCTGATTTTT.